This T cell receptor (beta chain) comes out of a study of blood T cells in healthy people across ages (dated by TCRdb to 2013 to 2016). A note on the overall study: In model experiments, roughly one uniquely barcoded TCR beta cDNA molecule per two T cells was captured by template switching. Age-related changes in TCR beta repertoire diversity were measured in the study by deep sequencing normalized with unique cDNA molecular identifiers. The donors were divided into four age groups: young (average about 16 years), middle-aged (about 39), aged (62) and long-lived (roughly 88). To avoid experimental bias, donors of different ages were spread randomly across the sequencing lanes. For two donors (one aged 18 to 30 and one aged 80 or older), the study analyzed two additional independent replicas of 1 million unique cDNA reads from the same blood draw.

Here is what the overall study found, with its caveats: Observed TCR beta diversity correlated strongly with the percentage of naive T cells measured by flow cytometry. Compared with the aged group, the long-lived group had more naive CD4+ T cells, fewer expanded clones and increased TCR diversity, suggesting age selection. Observed TCR beta diversity per million T cells fell roughly linearly with age, and a significant reduction was already apparent by age roughly 41. Total diversity estimates from one million sequenced T cells were considered lower bounds and underestimates. Because profiling used bulk unsorted PBMCs, naive and antigen-experienced compartments could not be compared conclusively. The CMV infection status of donors was not known, potentially confounding age-related changes in expanded clonotypes.

Donors were 39 systemically healthy Caucasian individuals from Russia aged 6 to 90 years. Approximately 11 milliliters of peripheral blood were drawn from each donor into EDTA-treated Vacutainer tubes. Ficoll-Paque density-gradient centrifugation was used to isolate PBMCs, with at least 6 million per sample. Trizol reagent was used to extract total RNA from PBMCs, with at least 5.5 micrograms per sample. For every donor, an aliquot of PBMCs went through flow cytometry to measure the percentages of naive CD45RAhigh/CD27high T cells. Libraries were prepared through 5' RACE. TCRdb shows the sequencer as Illumina HiSeq 2500. The second PCR ran for about 7 to 11 cycles and used a J-beta primer mix along with a sample-barcoded 5' primer. A unique molecular identifier was introduced onto each TCR beta cDNA molecule by a template-switch 5' adaptor carrying 12 random nucleotides. Each sample yielded at least 2.5 million CDR3-containing paired-end reads. All of the RNA was converted into first-strand cDNA using the Mint cDNA synthesis kit, with a TRBC-specific oligonucleotide serving as the primer. After uracil-DNA glycosylase treatment, a first 18-cycle PCR used universal primers M1SS and BC2_uni_R on all cDNA. Regarding the original processing steps: Normalization of each sample was performed by random selection of 1 million high-quality reads, each carrying a distinct molecular identifier. Instead of being binned into consensus sequences, reads that shared molecular identifiers were thrown out. CDR3 identification, clonotype clustering and error correction used MiTCR with a Q25 quality threshold and the strictest error-elimination algorithm. A nonparametric unseen species model with Euler transformation was used to estimate a lower bound on total TCR beta diversity. TCRdb reworked the public reads: Q25 trimming with fastp, MiXCR clone assembly, productive beta chains retained. Entries that share a CDR3 protein sequence are merged under the most common genes and DNA. TCRdb assigned the V and J calls; the authors' analysis was not used. The sample table holds hundreds of thousands of distinct CDR3 sequences, of which 20% to 25% were seen once. The ten largest clones represent roughly 3.6% of the sample.

On this clonotype: Which antigen it targets is not known. Per-base quality was not reported, and no clone a single base away is much larger than it.

The CDR3 runs 15 residues from the cysteine to the phenylalanine. Only CDR3 DNA is held: 45 bases, read in frame from base 1. Germline trimming: 6 bases from V, 9 bases from J; junction bases outside gene matches: 14. This TCR came from an older man in good health. The rearrangement combines TRBV12-3 or TRBV12-4 with TRBJ2-7; TRBD2 fits 10 bases in the junction. The material sequenced was blood. The DNA is as follows: TGTGCCAGCAGCCAAAGCGGGAGGGCCGTCAACGGGCAGTACTTC. Translated, this is CASSQSGRAVNGQYF.